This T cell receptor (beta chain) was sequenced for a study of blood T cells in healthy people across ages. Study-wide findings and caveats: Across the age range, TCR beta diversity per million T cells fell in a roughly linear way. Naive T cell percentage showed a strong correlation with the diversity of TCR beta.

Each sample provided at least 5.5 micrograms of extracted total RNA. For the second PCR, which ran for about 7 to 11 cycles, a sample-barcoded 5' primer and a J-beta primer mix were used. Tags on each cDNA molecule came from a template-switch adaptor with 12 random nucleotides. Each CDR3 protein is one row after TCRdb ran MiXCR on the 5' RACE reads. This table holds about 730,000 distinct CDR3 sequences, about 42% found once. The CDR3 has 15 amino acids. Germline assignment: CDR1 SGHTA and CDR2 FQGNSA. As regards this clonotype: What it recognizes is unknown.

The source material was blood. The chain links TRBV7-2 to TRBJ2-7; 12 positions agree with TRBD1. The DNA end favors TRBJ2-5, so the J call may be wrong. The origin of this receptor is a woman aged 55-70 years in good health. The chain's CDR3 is CASSAGTGGGKTQYF. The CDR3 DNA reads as TGTGCCAGCAGCGCCGGGACAGGGGGCGGGAAGACCCAGTACTTC.